This TCR beta chain was profiled in a study of CD8 T cells in ankylosing spondylitis. Study-level points and caveats: Apparently characteristic of ankylosing spondylitis blood was a TCR beta motif (fewer than ten highly homologous variants). The authors found the disease-linked clones to be CD8+ and relatively rare in peripheral blood.

About this clonotype: Its antigen is unknown.

TCR beta libraries were made by quantitative 5'-RACE with molecular barcodes. TCRdb redid the calling of the 5' RACE reads with MiXCR, one entry per CDR3 protein. The sample holds some 290,000 distinct CDR3 sequences, around 20% seen once. The receptor comes from a male donor with ankylosing spondylitis or in good health (not recorded which). The specimen sequenced was blood, either unsorted or a sorted T cell fraction (not recorded which).

The CDR3 sequence: CASSLAGGMNTEAFF. As DNA, the CDR3 is TGTGCCAGCAGCCTGGCCGGGGGAATGAACACTGAAGCTTTCTTT. The J gene is TRBJ1-1, the V gene TRBV3-1; a possible D gene is TRBD1 (5 bases). CDR1 LGHDT and CDR2 YNNKEL come from the germline V gene (reference sequence). Trimming removed 4 bases from V and 0 bases from J, with 12 bases in between. The CDR3 contains 15 residues.